This paragraph covers one T cell receptor (beta chain) sequence. The antigen remains undetermined. Regarding time point: cycle 4 day 1 (C4D1), after around six weeks of nivolumab. All the patients suffered relapse after autologous stem cell transplantation, and brentuximab vedotin exposure differed. Classifying best responses yielded complete response, partial response or progressive disease. The data were obtained in a study of PD-1 blockade in classical Hodgkin lymphoma. Study-level points and caveats: Factors driving the repertoire differences, possibly disease activity or prior therapy, remain undefined. CD4+ TCR diversity, unlike CD8+, rose significantly by C4D1. At baseline, newly diagnosed patients reportedly showed less TCR diversity than healthy donors.

CDR3 size: 13 residues. CDR1 SGHDT and CDR2 YYEEEE come from the germline V gene. Trimming removed 1 base from V and 3 bases from J, with 8 bases in between. Only in-frame clones appear in the TCRdb table, and some are missing; sequencing was by immunoSEQ multiplex PCR. In the table there are tens of thousands of clones, approximately 94% of which are singletons. The sample here was peripheral blood mononuclear cells (PBMCs), taken before the fourth cycle of nivolumab. The sequence was collected from a human donor with classical Hodgkin lymphoma. V usage is TRBV5-6 and J usage is TRBJ2-7; D is perhaps TRBD1 (5 bases). The CDR3 DNA follows: TGTGCCAGCAGCTTGAGGCAGGGCTACGAGCAGTACTTC. Protein product: CASSLRQGYEQYF.